The entry below gives a single T cell receptor (beta chain) sequence along with its context. Its antigen is not known. These data are taken from a study of T cell responses to AZD1222 COVID-19 vaccine. General study results and limits: Spike regions recognized by vaccine-associated CD4 TCRs spanned the protein, led by 160-218 and 743-854.

Sequencing used immunoSEQ multiplex PCR; TCRdb keeps in-frame clones, though not all of them. The repertoire has some 90,000 clones, 70% to 90% of them found once; the top ten carry around 8.2%. The sample consisted of peripheral blood, taken on day 0 of AZD1222 vaccination. This receptor was identified in an adult in good health.

The CDR3 DNA follows: TGTGCCAGCAGCCCACAGGGGACAGGACACTATGGCTACACCTTC. Protein sequence: CASSPQGTGHYGYTF. J is TRBJ1-2 and V is TRBV3-1 (or the pseudogene TRBV3-2); 8 bases are a match to TRBD1. From germline, CDR1 is LGHDT and CDR2 YNNKEL (reference sequence). After removal of 4 bases from V and 3 bases from J, the junction contained 7 bases not matched to a gene. This CDR3 contains 15 residues.